This T cell receptor beta chain came from a study of shared clonotypes between healthy human individuals. J lost 6 bases, V lost 4 bases, and 9 bases had no gene match. The CDR3 spans 16 residues. Germline V gene sequence: CDR1 SGHNT, CDR2 YYREEE (reference sequence). Assay: immunoSEQ multiplex PCR; the TCRdb copy retains only in-frame clones and omits some. The sample consists of around 720,000 clones, around 78% of them appearing once. The rearrangement uses TRBV5-4 and TRBJ1-4; 10 bases agree with TRBD1. The sample comprised memory CD4+ T cells sorted from blood. This sample's subset: CD45RA-negative fraction. This receptor was taken from a young woman in good health. The CDR3 bases are TGTGCCAGCAGCCCCGGGGCCGGGACAGGGGATGAAAAACTGTTTTTT. This codes for CASSPGAGTGDEKLFF.